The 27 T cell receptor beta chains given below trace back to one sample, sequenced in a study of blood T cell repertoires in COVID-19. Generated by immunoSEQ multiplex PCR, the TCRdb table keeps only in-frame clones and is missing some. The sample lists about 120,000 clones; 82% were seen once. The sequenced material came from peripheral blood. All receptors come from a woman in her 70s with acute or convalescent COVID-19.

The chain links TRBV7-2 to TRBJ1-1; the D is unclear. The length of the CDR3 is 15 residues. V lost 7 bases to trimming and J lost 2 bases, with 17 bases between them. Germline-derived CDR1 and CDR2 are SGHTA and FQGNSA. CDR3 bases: TGTGCCAGCACCTCGGAGTTACACGCCAACACTGAAGCTTTCTTT. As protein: CASTSELHANTEAFF.

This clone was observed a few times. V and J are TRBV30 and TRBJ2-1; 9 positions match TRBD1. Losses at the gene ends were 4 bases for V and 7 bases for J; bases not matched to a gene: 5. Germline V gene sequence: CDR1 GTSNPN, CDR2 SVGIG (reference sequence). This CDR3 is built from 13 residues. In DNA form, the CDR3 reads TGTGCCTGGATATCCGGGACAGGGAATGAGCAGTTCTTC. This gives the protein CAWISGTGNEQFF.

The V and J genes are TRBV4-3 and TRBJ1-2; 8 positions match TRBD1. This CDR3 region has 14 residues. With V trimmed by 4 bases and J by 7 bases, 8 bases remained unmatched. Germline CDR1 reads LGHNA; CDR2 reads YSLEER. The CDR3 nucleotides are TGCGCCAGCAGCCCTGAACCCAGGGGGCTTGGCTACACCTTC. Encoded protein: CASSPEPRGLGYTF.

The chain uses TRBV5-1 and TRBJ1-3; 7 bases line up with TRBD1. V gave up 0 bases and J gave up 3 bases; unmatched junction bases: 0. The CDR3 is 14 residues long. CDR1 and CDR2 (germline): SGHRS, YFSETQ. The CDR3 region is CASSLGDSGNTIYF. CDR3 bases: TGCGCCAGCAGCTTGGGGGACAGTGGAAACACCATATATTTT.

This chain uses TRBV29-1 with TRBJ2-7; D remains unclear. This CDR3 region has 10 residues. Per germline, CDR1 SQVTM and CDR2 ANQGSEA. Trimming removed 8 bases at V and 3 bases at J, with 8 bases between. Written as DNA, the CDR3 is TGCAGCCAGCAGGACTACGAGCAGTACGTC. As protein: CSQQDYEQYV.

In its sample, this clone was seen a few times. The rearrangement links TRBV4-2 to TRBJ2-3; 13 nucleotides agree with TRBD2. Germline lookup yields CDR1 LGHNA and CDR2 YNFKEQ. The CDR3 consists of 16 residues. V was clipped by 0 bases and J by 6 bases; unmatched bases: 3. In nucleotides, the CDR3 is TGTGCCAGCAGCCAAGATCGGACTAGCGGGAGCGATACGCAGTATTTT. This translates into CASSQDRTSGSDTQYF.

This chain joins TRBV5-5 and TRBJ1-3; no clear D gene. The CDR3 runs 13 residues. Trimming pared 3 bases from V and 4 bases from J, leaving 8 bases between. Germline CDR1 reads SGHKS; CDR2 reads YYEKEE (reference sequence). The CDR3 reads CASSSWQGNTIYF. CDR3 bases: TGTGCCAGCAGCTCATGGCAGGGAAACACCATATATTTT.

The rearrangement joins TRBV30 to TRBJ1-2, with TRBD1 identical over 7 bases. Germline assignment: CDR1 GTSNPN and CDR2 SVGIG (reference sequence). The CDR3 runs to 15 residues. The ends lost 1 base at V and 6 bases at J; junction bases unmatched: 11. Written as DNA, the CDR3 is TGTGCCTGGAGTGACCCCGGACAGGCTAGTAATGGCTACACCTTC. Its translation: CAWSDPGQASNGYTF.

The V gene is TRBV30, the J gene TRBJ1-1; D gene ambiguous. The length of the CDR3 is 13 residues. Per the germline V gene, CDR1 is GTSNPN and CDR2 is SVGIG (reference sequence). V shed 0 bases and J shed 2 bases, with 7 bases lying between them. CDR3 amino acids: CAWSVSLNTEAFF. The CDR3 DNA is TGTGCCTGGAGTGTATCCCTCAACACTGAAGCTTTCTTT.

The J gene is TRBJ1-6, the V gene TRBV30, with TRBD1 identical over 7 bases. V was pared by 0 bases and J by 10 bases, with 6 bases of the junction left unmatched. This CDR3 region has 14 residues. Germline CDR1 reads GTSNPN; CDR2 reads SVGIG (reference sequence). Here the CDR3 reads CAWSVQGNGSPLHF. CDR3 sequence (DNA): TGTGCCTGGAGTGTACAGGGGAACGGATCACCCCTCCACTTT.

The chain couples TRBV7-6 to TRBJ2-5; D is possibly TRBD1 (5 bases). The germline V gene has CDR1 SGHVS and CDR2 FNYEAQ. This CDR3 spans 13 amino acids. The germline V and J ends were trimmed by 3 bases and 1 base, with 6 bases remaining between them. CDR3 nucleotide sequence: TGTGCCAGCAGCTTTCAGGGCCAAGAGACCCAGTACTTC. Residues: CASSFQGQETQYF. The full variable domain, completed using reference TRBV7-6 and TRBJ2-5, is GAGVSQSPRYKVTKRGQDVALRCDPISGHVSLYWYRQALGQGPEFLTYFNYEAQQDKSGLPNDRFSAERPEGSISTLTIQRTEQRDSAMYRCASSFQGQETQYFGPGTRLLVL.

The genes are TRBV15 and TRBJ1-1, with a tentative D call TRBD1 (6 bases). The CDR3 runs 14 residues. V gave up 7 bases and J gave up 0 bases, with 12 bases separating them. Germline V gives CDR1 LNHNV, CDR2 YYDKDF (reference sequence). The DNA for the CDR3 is TGTGCCACCACCCTGGACAGCATGAACACTGAAGCTTTCTTT. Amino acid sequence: CATTLDSMNTEAFF.

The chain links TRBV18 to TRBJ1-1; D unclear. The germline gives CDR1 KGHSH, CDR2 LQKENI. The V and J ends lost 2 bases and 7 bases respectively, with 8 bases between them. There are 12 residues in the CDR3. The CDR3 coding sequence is TGTGCCAGCTCACCAGGCGGATATGAAGCTTTCTTT. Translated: CASSPGGYEAFF.

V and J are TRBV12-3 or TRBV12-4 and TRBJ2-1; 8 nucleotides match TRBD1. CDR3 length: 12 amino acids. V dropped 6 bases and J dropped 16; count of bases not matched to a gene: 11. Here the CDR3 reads CASSQGARVIFF. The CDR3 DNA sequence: TGTGCCAGCAGCCAGGGGGCTCGGGTGATCTTCTTC.

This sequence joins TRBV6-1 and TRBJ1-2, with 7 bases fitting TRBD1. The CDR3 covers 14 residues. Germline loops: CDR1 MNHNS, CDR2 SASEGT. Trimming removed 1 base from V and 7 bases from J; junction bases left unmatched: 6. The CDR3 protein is CASSEVGTVGGYTF. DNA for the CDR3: TGTGCCAGCAGTGAAGTAGGGACAGTAGGTGGCTACACCTTC.

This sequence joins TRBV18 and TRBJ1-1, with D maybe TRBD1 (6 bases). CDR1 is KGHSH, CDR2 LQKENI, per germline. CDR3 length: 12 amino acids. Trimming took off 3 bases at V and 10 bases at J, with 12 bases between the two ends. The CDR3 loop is CASSPEGGGAFF. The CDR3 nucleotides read TGTGCCAGCTCACCGGAGGGGGGGGGAGCTTTCTTT.

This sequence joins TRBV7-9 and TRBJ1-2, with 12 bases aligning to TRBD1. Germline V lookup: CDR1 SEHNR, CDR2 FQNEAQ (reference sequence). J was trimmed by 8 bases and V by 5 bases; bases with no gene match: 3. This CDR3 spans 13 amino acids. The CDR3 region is CASSGDRGQGYTF. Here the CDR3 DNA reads TGTGCCAGCAGCGGGGACAGGGGGCAAGGCTACACCTTC. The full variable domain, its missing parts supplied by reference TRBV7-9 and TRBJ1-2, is DTGVSQNPRHKITKRGQNVTFRCDPISEHNRLYWYRQTLGQGPEFLTYFQNEAQLEKSRLLSDRFSAERPKGSFSTLEIQRTEQGDSAMYLCASSGDRGQGYTFGSGTRLTVV.

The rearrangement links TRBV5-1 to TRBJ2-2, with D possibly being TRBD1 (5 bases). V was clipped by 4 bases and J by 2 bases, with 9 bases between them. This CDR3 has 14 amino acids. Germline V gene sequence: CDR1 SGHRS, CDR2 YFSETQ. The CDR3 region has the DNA TGCGCCAGCAGCCCCCGGACAAACACCGGGGAGCTGTTTTTT. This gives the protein CASSPRTNTGELFF.

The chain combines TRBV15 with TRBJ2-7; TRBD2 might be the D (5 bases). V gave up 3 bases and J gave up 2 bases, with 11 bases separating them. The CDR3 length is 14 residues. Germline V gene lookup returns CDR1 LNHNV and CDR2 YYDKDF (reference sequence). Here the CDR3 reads CATSSLSGTYEQYF. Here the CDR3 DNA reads TGTGCCACCAGCAGTCTGTCCGGGACCTACGAGCAGTACTTC.

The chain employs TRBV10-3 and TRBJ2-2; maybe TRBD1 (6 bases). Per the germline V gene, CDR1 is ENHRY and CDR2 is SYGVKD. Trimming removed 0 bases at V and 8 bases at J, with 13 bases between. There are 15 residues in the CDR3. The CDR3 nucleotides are TGTGCCATCAGTGAGTCGAAAAGGGGGACGGGGGAGCTGTTTTTT. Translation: CAISESKRGTGELFF.

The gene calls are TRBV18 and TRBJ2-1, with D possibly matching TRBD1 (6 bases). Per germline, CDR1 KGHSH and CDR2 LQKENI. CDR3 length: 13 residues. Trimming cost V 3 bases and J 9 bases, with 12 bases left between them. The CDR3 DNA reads TGTGCCAGCTCACCCGGGACACTGCGTGAGCAGTTCTTC. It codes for CASSPGTLREQFF. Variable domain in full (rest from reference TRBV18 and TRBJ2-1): NAGVMQNPRHLVRRRGQEARLRCSPMKGHSHVYWYRQLPEEGLKFMVYLQKENIIDESGMPKERFSAEFPKEGPSILRIQQVVRGDSAAYFCASSPGTLREQFFGPGTRLTVL.

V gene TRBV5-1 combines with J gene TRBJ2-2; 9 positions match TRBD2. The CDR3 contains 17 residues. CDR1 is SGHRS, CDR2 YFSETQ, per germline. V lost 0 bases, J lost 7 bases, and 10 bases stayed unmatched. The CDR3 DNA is TGCGCCAGCAGCTTGGCCCCCGGCGGGGGGGCCAACGGGGAGCTGTTTTTT. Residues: CASSLAPGGGANGELFF.

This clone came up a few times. The CDR3 DNA reads TGTGCCAGCTCCCCTCAGACAACTAATGAAAAACTGTTTTTT. Protein sequence: CASSPQTTNEKLFF. J is TRBJ1-4 and V is TRBV9; D remains ambiguous. The germline V and J ends were trimmed by 7 bases and 0 bases, with 10 bases remaining between them. The CDR3 has 14 residues. Germline V lookup: CDR1 SGDLS, CDR2 YYNGEE.

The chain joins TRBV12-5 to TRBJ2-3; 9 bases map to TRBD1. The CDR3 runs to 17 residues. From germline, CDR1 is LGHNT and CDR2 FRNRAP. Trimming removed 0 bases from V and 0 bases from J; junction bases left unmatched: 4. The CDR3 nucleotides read TGTGCTAGTGGTTTGGTACCGACAGGGGGGAGCACAGATACGCAGTATTTT. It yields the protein CASGLVPTGGSTDTQYF.

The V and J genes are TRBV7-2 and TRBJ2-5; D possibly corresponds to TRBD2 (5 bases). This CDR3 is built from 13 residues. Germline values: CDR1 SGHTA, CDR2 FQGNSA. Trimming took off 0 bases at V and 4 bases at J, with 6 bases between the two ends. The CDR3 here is CASSLARAETQYF. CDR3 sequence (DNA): TGTGCCAGCAGCTTAGCGCGGGCAGAGACCCAGTACTTC.

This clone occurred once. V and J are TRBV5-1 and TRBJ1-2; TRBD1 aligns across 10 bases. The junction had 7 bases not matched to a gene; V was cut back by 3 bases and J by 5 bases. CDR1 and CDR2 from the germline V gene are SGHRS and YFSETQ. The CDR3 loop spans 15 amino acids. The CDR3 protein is CASSYGQGDHYGYTF. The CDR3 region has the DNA TGCGCCAGCAGCTACGGACAGGGGGATCATTATGGCTACACCTTC. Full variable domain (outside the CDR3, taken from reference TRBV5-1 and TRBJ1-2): KAGVTQTPRYLIKTRGQQVTLSCSPISGHRSVSWYQQTPGQGLQFLFEYFSETQRNKGNFPGRFSGRQFSNSRSEMNVSTLELGDSALYLCASSYGQGDHYGYTFGSGTRLTVV.

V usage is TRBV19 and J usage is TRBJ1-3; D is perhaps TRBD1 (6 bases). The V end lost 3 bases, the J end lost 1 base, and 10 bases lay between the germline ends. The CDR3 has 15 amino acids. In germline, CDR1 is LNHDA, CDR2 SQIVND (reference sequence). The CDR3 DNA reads TGTGCCAGTAGTATGACAGGTGAATCTGGAAACACCATATATTTT. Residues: CASSMTGESGNTIYF.